This T cell receptor beta chain was sequenced in a study of identical twins. The ends lost 6 bases at V and 5 bases at J; junction bases unmatched: 12. Germline CDR1 MDHEN, CDR2 SYDVKM. The CDR3 spans 17 residues. Each CDR3 protein is one row after TCRdb ran MiXCR on the 5' RACE reads. This table has around 960,000 distinct CDR3 sequences, over 9% appearing once. Another study also made use of these data, one on yellow fever vaccine responses in identical twins.

The source of this sequence is a woman aged 18 to 35 in good health. This sequence joins TRBV28 and TRBJ2-5, with TRBD2 matching over 13 bases. Sequencing was performed on PBMCs. The CDR3 loop is CASSIIGLAGAGETQYF. DNA of the CDR3: TGTGCCAGCAGCATAATTGGACTAGCGGGAGCTGGCGAGACCCAGTACTTC.